Reported below is one T cell receptor (beta chain). Clones were read by immunoSEQ multiplex PCR, and TCRdb kept only the in-frame ones, dropping some. The sample lists some 130,000 clones; roughly 92% were seen once. This CDR3 spans 16 amino acids. V was trimmed by 2 bases and J by 0 bases, leaving 11 bases between them. CDR1 and CDR2 (germline): KGHSH, LQKENI. This record belongs to a study of control samples from healthy donors and cancer patients. The chain has TRBV18 and TRBJ1-3, with D possibly matching TRBD1 (6 bases). Specimen: blood. This clonotype was sampled from a man younger than 35 in good health. In DNA form, the CDR3 reads TGTGCCAGCTCACCAGGCGGACAGCTCTCTGGAAACACCATATATTTT. Translated: CASSPGGQLSGNTIYF.